This is a list of T cell receptor beta chains from one sample in a study of graft-versus-host responses after intestinal transplantation. Sequenced by immunoSEQ multiplex PCR; TCRdb stores in-frame clones only, minus some. The table includes around 100,000 clones, 75% to 95% detected once. No cognate antigen is known for these TCRs. The material was unstimulated CD4+ T cells sorted from spleen or lymph node cells, obtained before transplant. The origin of the receptors is a human donor who was the organ donor for an intestinal transplant. Each CDR3 is given with its conserved first and last residue. A D gene is named only where the DNA matches it firmly. The size entry is marked missing in some rows and otherwise reads once, few, many or a size class.

TRBJ1-2	TRBV11-1	-	-	CASSLALNYGYTF	TGTGCCAGCAGCTTAGCCCTAAACTATGGCTACACCTTC
TRBJ2-1	TRBV2	TRBD2	once	CASSSSGGASNEQFF	TGTGCCAGCAGTTCTAGCGGGGGGGCGAGTAATGAGCAGTTCTTC
TRBJ2-7	TRBV2	TRBD1	-	CASSRDRGASYEQYF	TGTGCCAGCAGTCGGGACAGGGGGGCTTCCTACGAGCAGTACTTC
TRBJ2-7	TRBV5-1	TRBD2	once	CASSPGTIAGRHYEQYF	TGCGCCAGCAGCCCGGGCACTATAGCGGGTCGCCACTACGAGCAGTACTTC
TRBJ1-6	TRBV11-2	TRBD1	once	CASSYPGGSPLHF	TGTGCCAGCAGCTACCCAGGGGGTTCACCCCTCCACTTT
TRBJ2-6	TRBV9	-	once	CASSVLPGGANVLTF	TGTGCCAGCAGCGTTCTTCCTGGCGGGGCCAACGTCCTGACTTTC
TRBJ2-5	TRBV19	-	-	CASSTGVLETQYF	TGTGCCAGTAGTACAGGGGTTTTGGAGACCCAGTACTTC
TRBJ1-2	TRBV6-5	-	once	CASSYSSRTGGYTF	TGTGCCAGCAGTTACTCGTCCCGTACGGGGGGCTACACCTTC
TRBJ1-4	TRBV4-3	TRBD1	-	CASSQDRHRTGEGATNEKLFF	TGCGCCAGCAGCCAAGATCGGCACCGGACAGGTGAAGGGGCAACTAATGAAAAACTGTTTTTT
TRBJ1-1	TRBV5-1	-	-	CASSSDTPSWVEAFF	TGCGCCAGCAGCTCGGACACCCCATCGTGGGTTGAAGCTTTCTTT
TRBJ1-2	TRBV7-6	TRBD1	-	CASSLRTGSYGYTF	TGTGCCAGCAGCTTGAGGACAGGGTCTTATGGCTACACCTTC
TRBJ2-5	TRBV29-1	-	-	CSVEESGETQYF	TGCAGCGTTGAAGAATCCGGGGAGACCCAGTACTTC
TRBJ1-5	TRBV30	-	-	CAWSPRGGAHQPQHF	TGTGCCTGGAGCCCGAGGGGGGGCGCACATCAGCCCCAGCATTTT